Below, 18 T cell receptor beta chains from the same sample are listed, as sequenced in a study of breast tumors, draining lymph nodes, adjacent tissues. TCRdb used MiXCR to reprocess the multiplex PCR reads, holding one entry per CDR3 protein. The table records more than 5,500 distinct CDR3 sequences, roughly two fifths of them present only once. Sequenced: tumor-adjacent breast tissue. All receptors come from a female donor with breast cancer. Some clones in this sample may be carry-over from other donors' samples.

A few counts support this clonotype. This chain links TRBV20-1 with TRBJ2-1; 11 bases fit TRBD2. In germline, CDR1 is DFQATT, CDR2 SNEGSKA (reference sequence). The CDR3 has 13 residues. V lost 3 bases to trimming and J lost 7 bases; unmatched junction nucleotides: 2. The CDR3 DNA follows: TGCAGTGCTAGTCCTAGCGGGAGGAATGAGCAGTTCTTC. This translates into CSASPSGRNEQFF.

This clonotype was found many times. The J gene is TRBJ2-7, the V gene TRBV30, with D perhaps matching TRBD2 (6 bases). Trimming cost V 0 bases and J 2 bases, with 14 bases left between them. CDR3 size: 15 residues. The germline V gene encodes CDR1 GTSNPN and CDR2 SVGIG (reference sequence). CDR3 sequence: CAWSVGGGTAYEQYF. CDR3 bases: TGTGCCTGGAGTGTTGGGGGAGGAACGGCCTACGAGCAGTACTTC. Looking up the rest from reference TRBV30 and TRBJ2-7 gives the full variable domain: SQTIHQWPATLVQPVGSPLSLECTVEGTSNPNLYWYRQAAGRGLQLLFYSVGIGQISSEVPQNLSASRPQDRQFILSSKKLLLSDSGFYLCAWSVGGGTAYEQYFGPGTRLTVT.

In its sample, this clonotype was seen once. The chain combines TRBV20-1 with TRBJ2-3; a weak D match, TRBD2 (5 bases). With 0 bases removed from V and 1 base from J, the gap between germline ends came to 8 bases. The CDR3 contains 14 residues. The germline CDR1 and CDR2 sequences are DFQATT and SNEGSKA (reference sequence). CDR3 region: CSAREDGGTDTQYF. As DNA, the CDR3 is TGCAGTGCTAGAGAAGACGGGGGCACAGATACGCAGTATTTT.

The chain is built from TRBV20-1 and TRBJ2-1; 7 bases align to TRBD1. This CDR3 spans 15 amino acids. Germline V lookup: CDR1 DFQATT, CDR2 SNEGSKA (reference sequence). J was trimmed by 10 bases and V by 0 bases; bases with no gene match: 12. The CDR3 DNA reads TGCAGTGCTAGAGACAGCAGGACAGGCTTTCTGGAGCAGTTCTTC. Protein sequence: CSARDSRTGFLEQFF.

V gene TRBV20-1 combines with J gene TRBJ1-6, with 7 bases identical to TRBD1. The length of the CDR3 is 15 residues. The germline V gene has CDR1 DFQATT and CDR2 SNEGSKA (reference sequence). J gave up 10 bases and V 5 bases, and 14 bases lay outside the gene matches. The CDR3 region is CSAGPTGERWSPLHF. The DNA for the CDR3 is TGCAGTGCTGGACCTACAGGGGAAAGATGGTCACCCCTCCACTTT.

V and J are TRBV2 and TRBJ1-1; the D gene is possibly TRBD1 (6 bases). Germline values: CDR1 SNHLY, CDR2 FYNNEI. V was trimmed by 7 bases and J by 0 bases, leaving 15 bases between them. The CDR3 covers 15 residues. The CDR3 nucleotides are TGTGCCAGCACCCGAACAGGGATCATGAACACTGAAGCTTTCTTT. This encodes CASTRTGIMNTEAFF.

This clonotype showed up just a few times. The chain is built from TRBV9 and TRBJ2-1; 11 bases line up with TRBD2. The CDR3 has 15 residues. Germline V gene lookup returns CDR1 SGDLS and CDR2 YYNGEE. V lost 5 bases and J lost 4; bases outside the gene matches: 5. CDR3 sequence reads: CASSSGGASYNEQFF. The CDR3 DNA reads as TGTGCCAGCAGTAGCGGGGGGGCTTCTTACAATGAGCAGTTCTTC.

Comments on this clonotype: This could be a read error, since a much larger clone is one nucleotide away. This chain uses TRBV28 with TRBJ2-7, with 12 bases lining up with TRBD1. CDR1 is MDHEN, CDR2 SYDVKM, per germline. The junction had 7 bases not matched to a gene; V was cut back by 4 bases and J by 6 bases. This CDR3 has 15 residues. The CDR3, as DNA: TGTGCCAGCAGTTGGAGGGACAGGGGGCACTGCGAGCAGTACTTC. It codes for CASSWRDRGHCEQYF.

V usage is TRBV4-1 and J usage is TRBJ2-7; 10 bases align to TRBD1. The junction had 10 bases not matched to a gene; V was cut back by 1 base and J by 4 bases. The CDR3 runs to 17 residues. Germline V CDR1 and CDR2: MGHRA, YSYEKL. In DNA, the CDR3 is TGCGCCAGCAGCCAAGCTCCTACCGGGACAGGGGAGTACGAGCAGTACTTC. Amino acids: CASSQAPTGTGEYEQYF.

The chain couples TRBV9 to TRBJ2-2; 8 bases agree with TRBD1. The ends lost 3 bases at V and 7 bases at J; junction bases unmatched: 8. This CDR3 spans 15 amino acids. Germline V gives CDR1 SGDLS, CDR2 YYNGEE. The DNA for the CDR3 is TGTGCCAGCAGCGCCCCGGACAGGGTTAACGGGGAGCTGTTTTTT. It yields the protein CASSAPDRVNGELFF.

At least ten counts were recorded for this clonotype. The chain has TRBV28 and TRBJ1-6, with D perhaps matching TRBD1 (5 bases). The germline V gene encodes CDR1 MDHEN and CDR2 SYDVKM. Trimming took off 4 bases at V and 5 bases at J, with 9 bases between the two ends. CDR3 length equals 14 residues. In DNA form, the CDR3 reads TGTGCCAGCAGTTCGGGGCGGCATAATTCACCCCTCCACTTT. Amino acids: CASSSGRHNSPLHF.

Remarks on this clonotype: A read error may produce the germline difference seen at one junction end. This chain uses TRBV11-2 with TRBJ2-7; 13 positions match TRBD2. The CDR3 is 14 amino acids. CDR1 and CDR2 (germline): SGHAT, FQNNGV. The CDR3 region is CASSSGLAGTRTVF. The DNA of the CDR3 is TGTGCCAGCAGCTCGGGACTAGCGGGAACCCGGACAGTCTTC.

V gene TRBV29-1 combines with J gene TRBJ2-7; the match to TRBD1 covers 7 bases. Per germline, CDR1 SQVTM and CDR2 ANQGSEA. The CDR3 contains 13 residues. The trim removed 1 base at V and 5 bases at J, leaving 5 bases unmatched. CDR3 sequence: CSVEGGQRNEQYF. CDR3 DNA: TGCAGCGTTGAAGGGGGACAGCGCAACGAGCAGTACTTC.

This clonotype was picked up many times. The rearrangement joins TRBV19 to TRBJ2-3, with 9 bases lining up with TRBD2. V shed 3 bases and J 4 bases; nucleotides not matched to a gene: 8. The CDR3 spans 16 residues. Germline V gene lookup returns CDR1 LNHDA and CDR2 SQIVND (reference sequence). CDR3 sequence (DNA): TGTGCCAGTAGTATGGAAGGCGGGAGGGGCTCAGATACGCAGTATTTT. Its translation is CASSMEGGRGSDTQYF. The full variable domain, with the rest looked up from reference TRBV19 and TRBJ2-3, is DGGITQSPKYLFRKEGQNVTLSCEQNLNHDAMYWYRQDPGQGLRLIYYSQIVNDFQKGDIAEGYSVSREKKESFPLTVTSAQKNPTAFYLCASSMEGGRGSDTQYFGPGTRLTVL.

The chain is built from TRBV9 and TRBJ2-1, with 8 bases that match TRBD2. The CDR3 totals 17 residues. The V segment lost 3 bases and the J segment 5 bases; nucleotides outside the gene matches: 13. Germline CDR1 and CDR2: SGDLS and YYNGEE. The CDR3 DNA reads TGTGCCAGCAGCGAATCGGGGGGGCTGGCGGGAGACAATGAGCAGTTCTTC. It is translated as CASSESGGLAGDNEQFF.

The J gene is TRBJ1-2, the V gene TRBV6-4; D not certain. CDR1 is MRHNA and CDR2 is SNTAGT in the germline V gene. Trimming stripped 2 bases from V and 6 bases from J, with 7 bases between. This CDR3 is built from 12 residues. CDR3 in DNA: TGTGCCAGCAGTGACAGCCACGATGGCTACACCTTC. The encoded protein is CASSDSHDGYTF.

This clonotype is categorized as medium-sized. The rearrangement joins TRBV12-3 or TRBV12-4 to TRBJ2-5; D not certain. CDR3 size: 13 residues. Trimming left V 1 base short and J 4 bases short, with 7 bases between. CDR3 coding DNA: TGTGCCAGCAGTTTAGGGAAACCAGAGACCCAGTACTTC. This encodes CASSLGKPETQYF.

This chain links TRBV30 with TRBJ2-1; D is ambiguous. Between the trimmed V and J ends, which lost 5 bases and 5 bases, there was a span of 13 bases. Looked up from germline, CDR1 is GTSNPN and CDR2 is SVGIG (reference sequence). The CDR3 spans 13 residues. The CDR3 DNA sequence: TGTGCCTGGGGATATTGGGCCGACAATGAGCAGTTCTTC. The encoded protein is CAWGYWADNEQFF. The entire variable domain, with the rest obtained from reference TRBV30 and TRBJ2-1, is as follows: SQTIHQWPATLVQPVGSPLSLECTVEGTSNPNLYWYRQAAGRGLQLLFYSVGIGQISSEVPQNLSASRPQDRQFILSSKKLLLSDSGFYLCAWGYWADNEQFFGPGTRLTVL.